This T cell receptor (beta chain) stems from a study of T cell responses to AZD1222 COVID-19 vaccine (dated by TCRdb to the early 2020s). With respect to the entire study: A total of about 230 trial participants underwent TCR sequencing, of whom roughly 210 received two doses of AZD1222 and about 25 received two doses of the MenACWY control vaccine. Trial participants were enrolled into age subgroups of 18-55, 56-69 and 70-plus years, which contained approximately 150, 30 and 60 TCR-sequenced participants, respectively. The research as a whole found: Participants were mostly white British, with more females than males. The authors suggested clonal diversity may have been underestimated. Only five or six AZD1222 recipients were SARS-CoV-2 seropositive at baseline, limiting conclusions about previously exposed vaccinees. Reportedly, almost half of the unique spike-specific TCRs recognized epitopes lying outside the regions that are mutated in the B.1.351 and B.1.1.7 variants. CD4 TCRs associated with the vaccine covered the entire spike protein, and the dominant responses were in regions 160-218 and 743-854. A significant rise in spike-specific TCR breadth and depth was observed after two AZD1222 doses relative to day 0 and relative to MenACWY recipients. In the small 56-69-year group, the increase in depth fell short of significance, most likely because of low power. Because no day 14 peak-response samples were available, the repertoires could be characterized only after the peak T cell response.

In its sample, this clone was seen once. Its recognized antigen is unknown. No quality values exist for individual bases; no much larger clone is one base distant. The CDR3 regions of human TCRbeta chains were analyzed by immunosequencing. The published analysis was carried out like this. Repertoire TCRs were matched against a reference library of SARS-CoV-2-specific TCRs generated with the MIRA antigen-specificity platform. Breadth was defined as the fraction of unique TCRs that were SARS-CoV-2-associated. Depth was defined as the fraction of total T cells that were SARS-CoV-2-associated. Using the MIRA data, every spike-specific TCR was mapped to the spike region that the TCR reacted to and assigned to either a CD4 or a CD8 class. Log10-transformed breadth and depth values were compared by one-way ANOVA with Sidak's multiple comparisons tests. TCRdb took over this immuneACCESS table, retaining in-frame rearrangements with V and J assigned. Such tables are incomplete; in checked studies, under half of the missing clones stem from an unresolved V gene, and the remainder is unexplained. V and J calls and clone size are copied from that table; D and trimming were computed from the DNA. In all, the sample holds some 250,000 clones, and about 94% of those were seen once. The top ten clones comprise around 0.5% of the sample.

The meaning of the sample's time point label: about 28 days (+/-7) after the second vaccine dose. Because spike-specific TCR depth and breadth did not differ between the two schedules, AZD1222 recipients who got a second dose at roughly 4 weeks were pooled with those who got a second dose at roughly 12 weeks. Samples from vaccinated people were obtained from the UK trials COV001 and COV002, which included a single-blind randomized controlled phase 2/3 trial of AZD1222 (ChAdOx1 nCoV-19) in healthy adults. Trial participant PBMC samples were collected at day 0 and day 28 after the second dose for TCRbeta chain sequencing. Measured from the cysteine to the phenylalanine, the CDR3 is 13 residues long. The kept DNA is CDR3 alone, 39 bases in frame from the first base. V was cut back by 4 bases and J by 2 bases, leaving a gap of 8 bases between them. From the germline V gene, CDR1 is SNHLY and CDR2 is FYNNEI.

The V and J genes are TRBV2 and TRBJ1-1, with the D gene not confidently named. The sequenced sample was peripheral blood, obtained 28 days after the second AZD1222 dose. The sequence derives from an adult who received the AZD1222 COVID-19 vaccine. This receptor carries the CDR3 CASSVLVNTEAFF. The bases read TGTGCCAGCAGTGTGTTGGTAAACACTGAAGCTTTCTTT.